These 27 T cell receptor beta chains share one sample of origin, sequenced in a study of T cell clones after liver transplantation. Some clones are missing from TCRdb's copy, which holds only in-frame ones; the method was immunoSEQ multiplex PCR. The sample includes 70,000 to 85,000 clones, 80% seen only once; the top ten take about 0.63%. Material: CD4+ T cells from blood, obtained before liver transplant. The source of these receptors is a human donor who received a liver transplant.

With regard to this clone: The sample contains more than one DNA sequence encoding this CDR3. The chain combines TRBV28 with TRBJ2-3; 7 positions agree with TRBD2. Germline-derived CDR1 and CDR2 are MDHEN and SYDVKM. With 6 bases clipped from V and 4 bases from J, the junction kept 10 bases outside the gene matches. CDR3 length: 15 amino acids. The CDR3 coding sequence is TGTGCCAGCAGCCTGGGGGGGTCCGGAGCAGATACGCAGTATTTT. As protein: CASSLGGSGADTQYF.

This chain connects TRBV6-6 to TRBJ2-1; TRBD1 aligns across 9 bases. After removal of 2 bases from V and 2 bases from J, the junction contained 4 bases not matched to a gene. CDR1 MNHNY and CDR2 SVGAGI come from the germline V gene (reference sequence). The CDR3 is 16 amino acids. The CDR3 reads CASSYQGTGTYNEQFF. The CDR3 DNA is TGTGCCAGCAGTTACCAAGGGACAGGGACCTACAATGAGCAGTTCTTC.

This clone was recorded once. Written as DNA, the CDR3 is TGCGCCAGCCGGACTAGCGGCGCTAGCACAGATACGCAGTATTTT. Protein: CASRTSGASTDTQYF. The chain uses TRBV5-1 and TRBJ2-3, with 10 bases fitting TRBD2. Germline values: CDR1 SGHRS, CDR2 YFSETQ. The CDR3 is 15 residues long. V lost 7 bases and J lost 0; bases outside the gene matches: 5.

The chain recombines TRBV2 with TRBJ1-4; D gene uncertain. Trimming stripped 4 bases from V and 8 bases from J, with 5 bases between. Germline V gives CDR1 SNHLY, CDR2 FYNNEI. The CDR3 covers 11 residues. The CDR3 coding sequence is TGTGCCAGCAGTGTAGTGGAAAAACTGTTTTTT. This encodes CASSVVEKLFF.

The chain combines TRBV27 with TRBJ2-3; D possibly corresponds to TRBD1 (6 bases). This CDR3 is 13 amino acids long. Germline assignment: CDR1 MNHEY and CDR2 SMNVEV (reference sequence). V shed 10 bases and J shed 5 bases, with 16 bases lying between them. In nucleotides, the CDR3 is TGTGCCACCTCCCCGGACAGTCAAGATACGCAGTATTTT. It specifies CATSPDSQDTQYF.

This chain uses TRBV4-1 with TRBJ2-1; a weak D match, TRBD2 (6 bases). Germline CDR1 MGHRA, CDR2 YSYEKL. Deletions cut 0 bases from V and 4 bases from J, with 7 bases between. This CDR3 region has 14 residues. Here the CDR3 reads CASSQEGGYNEQFF. In DNA, the CDR3 is TGCGCCAGCAGCCAAGAGGGGGGATACAATGAGCAGTTCTTC.

This clone was seen a few times. The chain uses TRBV28 and TRBJ1-2; D remains unclear. V was trimmed by 5 bases and J by 0 bases, leaving 4 bases between them. CDR3 size: 12 residues. CDR1 MDHEN and CDR2 SYDVKM come from the germline V gene. The CDR3 DNA reads as TGTGCCAGCAGTCCTACTAACTATGGCTACACCTTC. Translating gives CASSPTNYGYTF.

This chain uses TRBV5-1 with TRBJ2-3, with D unresolved. The ends were cut back, 7 bases at V and 1 base at J, with 13 bases in the middle. This CDR3 contains 14 residues. The germline V gene has CDR1 SGHRS and CDR2 YFSETQ. CDR3 sequence: CASQSAPGTDTQYF. CDR3 nucleotide sequence: TGCGCCAGCCAATCCGCGCCGGGCACAGATACGCAGTATTTT.

This clone was seen once. The chain joins TRBV19 to TRBJ2-1; 7 bases are shared with TRBD2. This CDR3 has 13 amino acids. Germline values: CDR1 LNHDA, CDR2 SQIVND (reference sequence). The trim removed 2 bases at V and 12 bases at J, leaving 7 bases unmatched. CDR3 sequence reads: CASSISAGSGQFF. CDR3 sequence (DNA): TGTGCCAGTAGTATATCAGCGGGGTCAGGGCAGTTCTTC.

The rearrangement links TRBV11-2 to TRBJ2-3; D not certain. Germline V gives CDR1 SGHAT, CDR2 FQNNGV. The CDR3 sequence is 15 residues long. V lost 1 base to trimming and J lost 4 bases, with 12 bases between them. The CDR3 loop reads CASSLAMVRADTQYF. The CDR3 DNA reads as TGTGCCAGCAGCTTAGCTATGGTCCGGGCAGATACGCAGTATTTT.

In its sample, this clone was seen a few times. The chain uses TRBV28 and TRBJ1-3; 7 bases are shared with TRBD1. V gave up 6 bases and J gave up 3 bases; unmatched junction bases: 5. CDR3 length: 14 amino acids. Per germline, CDR1 MDHEN and CDR2 SYDVKM. The CDR3 region has the DNA TGTGCCAGCAGGCTTGCAGGGGGTGGAAACACCATATATTTT. This translates into CASRLAGGGNTIYF.

This clone has only a few counts. The rearrangement uses TRBV7-8 and TRBJ2-7; D ambiguous. The CDR3 has 11 residues. Germline lookup yields CDR1 SGHVS and CDR2 FQNEAQ. Trimming removed 1 base from V and 7 bases from J, with 5 bases in between. The CDR3 DNA sequence: TGTGCCAGCAGCTTAGTTCGGGAGCAGTACTTC. It translates to CASSLVREQYF.

By its share, this clone is medium-sized (0.01 to 0.1%). The V gene is TRBV19, the J gene TRBJ2-2; D is undetermined. Germline CDR1 reads LNHDA; CDR2 reads SQIVND (reference sequence). There are 15 residues in the CDR3. The germline V and J ends were trimmed by 1 base and 3 bases, with 9 bases remaining between them. As DNA, the CDR3 is TGTGCCAGTAGTATAGGTTCAGGTTACACCGGGGAGCTGTTTTTT. This encodes CASSIGSGYTGELFF.

The J gene is TRBJ2-5, the V gene TRBV30; 9 bases are shared with TRBD2. Germline loops: CDR1 GTSNPN, CDR2 SVGIG (reference sequence). The CDR3 is 16 residues long. The V segment lost 2 bases and the J segment 1 base; nucleotides outside the gene matches: 8. Written as DNA, the CDR3 is TGTGCCTGGAGTAGGGCTAGCGGGGATCTCCAAGAGACCCAGTACTTC. Amino acids: CAWSRASGDLQETQYF. Together with reference TRBV30 and TRBJ2-5, the CDR3 gives the full variable domain: SQTIHQWPATLVQPVGSPLSLECTVEGTSNPNLYWYRQAAGRGLQLLFYSVGIGQISSEVPQNLSASRPQDRQFILSSKKLLLSDSGFYLCAWSRASGDLQETQYFGPGTRLLVL.

The chain joins TRBV7-8 to TRBJ2-1, with a tentative D call TRBD1 (6 bases). The CDR3 runs to 13 residues. Germline CDR1 reads SGHVS; CDR2 reads FQNEAQ. V dropped 2 bases and J dropped 10 bases, with 12 bases sitting between them. This CDR3 is CASSLRQDLEQFF. The CDR3 DNA sequence: TGTGCCAGCAGCTTAAGACAGGACCTCGAGCAGTTCTTC.

At least ten counts were recorded for this clone. This chain links TRBV9 with TRBJ2-7; D gene ambiguous. Germline CDR1 is SGDLS and CDR2 is YYNGEE. The CDR3 extends over 11 amino acids. The ends were cut back, 0 bases at V and 5 bases at J, with 3 bases in the middle. CDR3 residues: CASSVGHEQYF. In nucleotides, the CDR3 is TGTGCCAGCAGCGTAGGGCACGAGCAGTACTTC.

In this sample, this clone turned up once. CDR3 in DNA: TGCAGCTCATCGGACGGAGATACGCAGTATTTT. This encodes CSSSDGDTQYF. The rearrangement joins TRBV29-1 to TRBJ2-3; D gene uncertain. Trimming took off 8 bases at V and 5 bases at J, with 11 bases between the two ends. Germline V gene sequence: CDR1 SQVTM, CDR2 ANQGSEA. The CDR3 has 11 residues.

The chain carries TRBV9 and TRBJ2-1; no clear D. The V gene's germline CDR1 is SGDLS and CDR2 YYNGEE. CDR3 length equals 13 residues. Trimming cost V 4 bases and J 7 bases, with 12 bases left between them. CDR3 residues: CASSSVPGNEQFF. CDR3 DNA: TGTGCCAGCAGCTCCGTCCCAGGAAATGAGCAGTTCTTC.

The rearrangement links TRBV28 to TRBJ1-2; D is undetermined. This CDR3 comprises 14 residues. V was shortened by 1 base and J by 2 bases, with 8 bases between the two germline ends. CDR1 and CDR2 from the germline V gene are MDHEN and SYDVKM. The CDR3 region is CASSLSVRNYGYTF. CDR3 bases: TGTGCCAGCAGTTTATCGGTCAGGAACTATGGCTACACCTTC.

J is TRBJ2-3 and V is TRBV7-9; 10 positions match TRBD2. The V and J ends lost 7 bases and 0 bases, in that order; junction bases with no gene match: 4. The CDR3 has 15 amino acids. Germline V gives CDR1 SEHNR, CDR2 FQNEAQ (reference sequence). The CDR3 reads CASTPTSGSTDTQYF. CDR3 nucleotide sequence: TGTGCCAGCACCCCGACTAGCGGGAGCACAGATACGCAGTATTTT.

This clone was counted a single time. This sequence joins TRBV29-1 and TRBJ2-6; maybe TRBD1 (6 bases). The CDR3 is 18 residues long. Germline V gene sequence: CDR1 SQVTM, CDR2 ANQGSEA. The ends were cut back, 6 bases at V and 0 bases at J, with 21 bases in the middle. The CDR3 here is CSVKPDSLMFSGANVLTF. As DNA, the CDR3 is TGCAGCGTGAAACCGGACAGCTTGATGTTCTCTGGGGCCAACGTCCTGACTTTC.

This chain uses TRBV5-1 with TRBJ1-1; 11 bases match TRBD1. With V trimmed by 7 bases and J by 3 bases, 5 bases remained unmatched. This CDR3 comprises 14 residues. In germline, CDR1 is SGHRS, CDR2 YFSETQ. CDR3 loop: CASGRDRGDTEAFF. CDR3 DNA: TGCGCCAGCGGCCGGGACAGGGGGGACACTGAAGCTTTCTTT.

CDR3 residues: CASSVDRAGGTEAFF. The CDR3 DNA reads as TGTGCCAGCAGTGTTGACAGGGCGGGTGGCACTGAAGCTTTCTTT. This rearrangement joins TRBV11-2 to TRBJ1-1; TRBD1 matches at 7 bases. Germline CDR1 and CDR2: SGHAT and FQNNGV. Trimming removed 6 bases from V and 4 bases from J; junction bases left unmatched: 11. The CDR3 covers 15 residues.

The rearrangement uses TRBV5-6 and TRBJ2-5, with D possibly matching TRBD2 (6 bases). The CDR3 sequence is 15 residues long. Germline CDR1 SGHDT, CDR2 YYEEEE. V was shortened by 3 bases and J by 5 bases, with 17 bases between the two germline ends. The CDR3 sequence is CASSSVRQAGETQYF. CDR3 sequence (DNA): TGTGCCAGCAGCTCGGTCCGGCAGGCGGGGGAGACCCAGTACTTC. The full variable domain, in which reference TRBV5-6 and TRBJ2-5 provide the parts outside the CDR3, is DAGVTQSPTHLIKTRGQQVTLRCSPKSGHDTVSWYQQALGQGPQFIFQYYEEEERQRGNFPDRFSGHQFPNYSSELNVNALLLGDSALYLCASSSVRQAGETQYFGPGTRLLVL.

This rearrangement joins TRBV6-6 to TRBJ2-1; D gene ambiguous. The V end lost 7 bases, the J end lost 0 bases, and 16 bases lay between the germline ends. The CDR3 sequence is 16 residues long. Germline CDR1 reads MNHNY; CDR2 reads SVGAGI (reference sequence). The CDR3: CASTNSRASSYNEQFF. CDR3 DNA: TGTGCCAGCACCAACAGTCGAGCGAGCTCCTACAATGAGCAGTTCTTC.

V and J are TRBV28 and TRBJ1-1; D remains ambiguous. CDR3 length equals 10 residues. The V gene lost 10 bases and the J gene lost 1 base, with 4 bases spanning the gap. The germline V gene encodes CDR1 MDHEN and CDR2 SYDVKM. The CDR3 region has the DNA TGTGCCACTGAGAACACTGAAGCTTTCTTT. Its translation is CATENTEAFF. Combining the CDR3 with reference TRBV28 and TRBJ1-1 gives the whole variable domain DVKVTQSSRYLVKRTGEKVFLECVQDMDHENMFWYRQDPGLGLRLIYFSYDVKMKEKGDIPEGYSVSREKKERFSLILESASTNQTSMYLCATENTEAFFGQGTRLTVV.

The chain links TRBV9 to TRBJ2-5; 7 bases fit TRBD2. Losses at the gene ends were 3 bases for V and 5 bases for J; bases not matched to a gene: 13. Looked up from germline, CDR1 is SGDLS and CDR2 is YYNGEE. The CDR3 has 16 amino acids. CDR3 loop: CASSAGPGGRWETQYF. Written as DNA, the CDR3 is TGTGCCAGCAGCGCCGGACCGGGGGGAAGGTGGGAGACCCAGTACTTC.